The 4 T cell receptor beta chains in this list originate from one sample, sequenced in a study of T cell repertoires in cytomegalovirus infection. MiXCR was run by TCRdb on the reads, yielding one entry per CDR3 protein. Seen here are around 630,000 distinct CDR3 sequences, around 24% observed once, and the top ten hold 8%. The source material was CD8+ T cells from PBMCs. Every receptor here comes from a human donor in good health (CMV status not recorded). Some clones in this sample may be carry-over from other donors' samples.

This clonotype is a singleton in its sample. The rearrangement uses TRBV10-3 and TRBJ1-2, with TRBD1 matching 7 bases. The CDR3 has 15 residues. Germline V gene data show CDR1 as ENHRY and CDR2 as SYGVKD. V gave up 7 bases and J gave up 1 base; unmatched junction bases: 9. CDR3 coding DNA: TGTGCCATCACCCTGGACAGGACAGATAACTATGGCTACACCTTC. Amino acid sequence: CAITLDRTDNYGYTF.

This clonotype has at least ten counts. The genes are TRBV6-5 and TRBJ1-5; D is ambiguous. This CDR3 has 12 residues. Germline CDR1 reads MNHEY; CDR2 reads SVGAGI. V gave up 7 bases and J gave up 7 bases, with 11 bases separating them. DNA for the CDR3: TGTGCCAGCACCACGGGATTCCAGCCCCAGCATTTT. As protein: CASTTGFQPQHF.

Points on this clonotype: A much larger clone lies a single base off, so this may be a read error. V gene TRBV12-3 or TRBV12-4 combines with J gene TRBJ2-1, with 8 nucleotides matching TRBD2. The CDR3 extends over 14 amino acids. The CDR3 region has the DNA TGTGTCAGCAGTTTTGCGGGGGGACTTAATGAGCAGTTCTTC. Its translation: CVSSFAGGLNEQFF.

In DNA, the CDR3 is TGTGCTAGAATGTGGAGGAATGAGCAGTTCTTC. Its protein product is CARMWRNEQFF. The V call is TRBV7-9, the J call TRBJ2-1, with a tentative D call TRBD2 (5 bases). This CDR3 comprises 11 residues. Germline V gene data show CDR1 as SEHNR and CDR2 as FQNEAQ (reference sequence).